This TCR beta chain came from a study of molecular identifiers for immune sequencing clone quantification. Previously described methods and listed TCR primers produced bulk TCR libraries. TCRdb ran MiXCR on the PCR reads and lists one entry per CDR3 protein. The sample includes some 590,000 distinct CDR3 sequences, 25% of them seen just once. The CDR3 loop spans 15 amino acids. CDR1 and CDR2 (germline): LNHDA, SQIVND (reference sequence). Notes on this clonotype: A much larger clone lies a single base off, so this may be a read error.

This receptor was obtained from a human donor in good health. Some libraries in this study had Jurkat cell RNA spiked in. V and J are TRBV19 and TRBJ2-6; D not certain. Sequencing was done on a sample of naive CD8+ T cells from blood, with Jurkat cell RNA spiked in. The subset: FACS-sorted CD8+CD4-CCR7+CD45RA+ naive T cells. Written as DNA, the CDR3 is TGTGCCGGTAGTATAAGCTACTCTGGGGCCAACGTCCTGACTTTC. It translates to CAGSISYSGANVLTF.